Reported below is one T cell receptor beta chain. The antigen remains undetermined. The length of the CDR3 is 11 residues. V was trimmed by 3 bases and J by 7 bases, leaving 4 bases between them. CDR1 is SNHLY, CDR2 FYNNEI, per germline. Researchers used genomic DNA as the template to profile TCR beta VDJ and CDR3. MiXCR, run by TCRdb on the reads, gives a single entry per CDR3 protein. Of around 430,000 distinct CDR3 sequences in the sample, around 32% are singletons; the top ten hold 0.82%. Sequenced patients had shown CD8+CD57+ cell expansion by flow cytometry. Everyone among the patients had severe acquired aplastic anemia. Sampling of blood occurred while the patients had still received no therapy. This record comes from a study of CD8+CD57+ T cells in acquired aplastic anemia. Study as a whole: Sorted CD4+ and CD8+ cells gave a mean 3.2 ug DNA, range 0.2 to 27.4 ug.

Findings and caveats of the study: A significant difference in CD8+ Simpson's diversity between patients and controls was not found.

This chain uses TRBV2 with TRBJ1-5; D not certain. The material sequenced was sorted CD4+, CD8+, or CD8+CD57+ T cells (not recorded which) from PBMCs. The TCR originated in a human donor with aplastic anemia. The CDR3 coding sequence is TGTGCCAGCAGTGAGGACCAGCCCCAGCATTTT. Its translation is CASSEDQPQHF.